This T cell receptor beta chain was profiled in a study of CXCR3-negative and CXCR3-positive naive CD8 T cells. Germline V gene sequence: CDR1 SQVTM, CDR2 ANQGSEA. The CDR3 has 15 amino acids. The authors made the TRB cDNA libraries by 5' RACE using UMI labels. TCRdb reanalyzed the 5' RACE reads and collapses them to one entry per CDR3 protein, without DNA. Recorded for this sample: 35,000 to 45,000 distinct CDR3 sequences. The chain recombines TRBV29-1 with TRBJ2-5. The specimen sequenced was naive CXCR3- CD8+ T cells from blood. Subset: CD45RO-CCR7+CD27+CD95- naive CD8+ T cells lacking CXCR3 (TNR3-). This receptor was obtained from a human donor in good health. Some clones in this sample may be carry-over from other donors' samples. The CDR3 spells CSVGVLGRLQETQYF.